This TCR beta chain was captured by sequencing in a study of CD8+ T cells in alopecia areata. The CDR3 runs to 12 residues. After removal of 6 bases from V and 5 bases from J, the junction contained 0 bases not matched to a gene. Germline V lookup: CDR1 SEHNR, CDR2 FQNEAQ (reference sequence). Reverse transcribed after extraction, RNA yielded cDNA as the sequencing template. The protocol was immunoSEQ multiplex PCR, while the TCRdb copy is restricted to in-frame clones and leaves out a portion. In the table there are fewer than 200,000 clones, roughly 64% of which are singletons. Treatment denoted: oral pan-JAK inhibitor, 5-10 mg twice daily. Study-level results: In blood and scalp, many expanded lesional clones persisted during tofacitinib.

Comment on this clone: Its specificity is unknown.

V usage is TRBV7-9 and J usage is TRBJ2-2; 7 bases fit TRBD1. Sequencing was performed on CD8+ T cells sorted from blood, taken at week 24, from a patient treated with tofacitinib. The TCR sequence derives from a human donor with alopecia areata. This chain's CDR3 is CASRGQTGELFF. As DNA, the CDR3 is TGTGCCAGCAGGGGACAGACCGGGGAGCTGTTTTTT.